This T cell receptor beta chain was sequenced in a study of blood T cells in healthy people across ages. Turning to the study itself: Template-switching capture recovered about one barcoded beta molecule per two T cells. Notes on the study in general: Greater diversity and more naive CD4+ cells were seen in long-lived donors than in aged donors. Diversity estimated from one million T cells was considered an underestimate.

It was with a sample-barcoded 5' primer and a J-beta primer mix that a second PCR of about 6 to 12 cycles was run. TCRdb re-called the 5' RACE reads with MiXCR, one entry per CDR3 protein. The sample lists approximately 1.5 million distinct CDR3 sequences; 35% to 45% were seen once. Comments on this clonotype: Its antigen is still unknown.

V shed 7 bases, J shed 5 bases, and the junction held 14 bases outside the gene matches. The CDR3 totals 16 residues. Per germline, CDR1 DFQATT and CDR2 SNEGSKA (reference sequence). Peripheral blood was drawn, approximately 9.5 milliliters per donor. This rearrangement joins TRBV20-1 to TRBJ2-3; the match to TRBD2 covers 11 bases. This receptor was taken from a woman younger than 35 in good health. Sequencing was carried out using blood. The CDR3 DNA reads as TGCAGTGTCCAGCACGGGACTAGCGGAATTTTAGATACGCAGTATTTT. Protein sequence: CSVQHGTSGILDTQYF.